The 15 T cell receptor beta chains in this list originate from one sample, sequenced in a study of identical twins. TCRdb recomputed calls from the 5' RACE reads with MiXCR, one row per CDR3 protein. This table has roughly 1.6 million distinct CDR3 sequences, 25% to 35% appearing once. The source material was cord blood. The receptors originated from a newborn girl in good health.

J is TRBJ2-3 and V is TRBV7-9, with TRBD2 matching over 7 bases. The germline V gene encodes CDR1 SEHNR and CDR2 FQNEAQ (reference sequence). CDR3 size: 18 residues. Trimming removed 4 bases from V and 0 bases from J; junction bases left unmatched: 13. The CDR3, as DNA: TGTGCCAGCAGCTCACAACCGGGACTATACCTAAGCACAGATACGCAGTATTTT. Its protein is CASSSQPGLYLSTDTQYF.

The DNA of the CDR3 is TGTGCCAGCAGCTTAGCGCAGGGGGCGCAAGAGACCCAGTACTTC. Residues: CASSLAQGAQETQYF. This chain joins TRBV7-9 and TRBJ2-5, with 8 bases aligning to TRBD1. The germline V gene has CDR1 SEHNR and CDR2 FQNEAQ (reference sequence). Trimming took 0 bases from V and 2 from J; bases not matched to a gene: 2. This CDR3 is 15 amino acids long.

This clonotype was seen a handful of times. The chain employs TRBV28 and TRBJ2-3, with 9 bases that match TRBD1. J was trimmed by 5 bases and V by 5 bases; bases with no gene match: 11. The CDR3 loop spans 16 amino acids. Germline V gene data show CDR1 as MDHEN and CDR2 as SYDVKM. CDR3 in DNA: TGTGCCAGCAGTCCCCCGGACAGGGGCCCCCTAGATACGCAGTATTTT. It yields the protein CASSPPDRGPLDTQYF.

This CDR3 reads CSARGSGYNEQFF. In nucleotides, the CDR3 is TGCAGTGCTAGAGGTTCAGGCTACAATGAGCAGTTCTTC. This chain joins TRBV20-1 and TRBJ2-1, with D uncertain. From germline, CDR1 is DFQATT and CDR2 SNEGSKA (reference sequence). Trimming cost V 1 base and J 3 bases, with 7 bases left between them. The CDR3 spans 13 residues.

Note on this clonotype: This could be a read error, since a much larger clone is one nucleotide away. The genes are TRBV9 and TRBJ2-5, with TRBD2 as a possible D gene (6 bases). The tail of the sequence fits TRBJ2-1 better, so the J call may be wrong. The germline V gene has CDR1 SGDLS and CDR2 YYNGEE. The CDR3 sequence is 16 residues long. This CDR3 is CASSVGGGTPQETQFF. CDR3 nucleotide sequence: TGTGCCAGCAGCGTAGGTGGTGGGACTCCTCAAGAGACCCAGTTCTTC.

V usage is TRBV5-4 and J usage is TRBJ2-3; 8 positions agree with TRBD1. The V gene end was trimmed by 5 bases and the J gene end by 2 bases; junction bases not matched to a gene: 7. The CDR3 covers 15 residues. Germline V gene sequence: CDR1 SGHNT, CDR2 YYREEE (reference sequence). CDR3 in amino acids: CASRSDRGYTDTQYF. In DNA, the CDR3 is TGTGCCAGCAGATCCGACAGGGGATACACAGATACGCAGTATTTT.

The CDR3 DNA sequence: TGTGCCAGCAGCTTTCCTAGGGGGAGAACGTTCGCGTACGAGCAGTACTTC. Protein product: CASSFPRGRTFAYEQYF. The chain is built from TRBV7-2 and TRBJ2-7, with D maybe TRBD1 (6 bases). The CDR3 consists of 17 residues. The germline CDR1 and CDR2 sequences are SGHTA and FQGNSA. The ends were cut back, 3 bases at V and 4 bases at J, with 22 bases in the middle.

The DNA of the CDR3 is TGCAGTGCTAGACAACTAGCGGGGCCCACAGATACGCAGTATTTT. It is translated as CSARQLAGPTDTQYF. The chain carries TRBV20-1 and TRBJ2-3; 10 bases match TRBD2. Germline trimming cut 2 bases from V and 2 bases from J; bases unmatched to any gene: 4. Germline lookup yields CDR1 DFQATT and CDR2 SNEGSKA (reference sequence). The CDR3 runs to 15 residues.

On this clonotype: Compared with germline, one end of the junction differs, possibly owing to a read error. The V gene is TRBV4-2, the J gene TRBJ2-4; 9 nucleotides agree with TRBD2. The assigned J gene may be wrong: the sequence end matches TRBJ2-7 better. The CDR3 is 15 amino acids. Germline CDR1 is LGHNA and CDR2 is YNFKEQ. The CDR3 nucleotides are TGTGTCAGCAGCCATTGGGGACTAGCCAACTACGAGCAGTACTTC. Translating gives CVSSHWGLANYEQYF.

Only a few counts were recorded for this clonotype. The CDR3 sequence is CATGPSDRDRRTEAFF. DNA for the CDR3: TGTGCCACCGGCCCCTCGGACAGGGATCGAAGAACTGAAGCTTTCTTT. The chain has TRBV24-1 and TRBJ1-1; 8 positions match TRBD1. Germline loops: CDR1 KGHDR, CDR2 SFDVKD. V gave up 9 bases and J gave up 5 bases; unmatched junction bases: 16. The CDR3 loop spans 16 amino acids.

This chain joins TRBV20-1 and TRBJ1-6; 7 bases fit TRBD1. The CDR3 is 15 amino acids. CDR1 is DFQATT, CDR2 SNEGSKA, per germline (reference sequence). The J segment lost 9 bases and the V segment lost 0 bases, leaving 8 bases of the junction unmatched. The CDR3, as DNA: TGCAGTGCTAGAGATTTGAGACAGGGTGGTTCACCCCTCCACTTT. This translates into CSARDLRQGGSPLHF.

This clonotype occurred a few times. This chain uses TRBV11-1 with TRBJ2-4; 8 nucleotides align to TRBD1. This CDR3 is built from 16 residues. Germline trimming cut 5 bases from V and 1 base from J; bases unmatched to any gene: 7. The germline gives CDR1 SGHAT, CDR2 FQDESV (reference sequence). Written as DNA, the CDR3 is TGTGCCAGCAGCCCTGACAGGGGAAAGGCCAAAAACATTCAGTACTTC. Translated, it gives CASSPDRGKAKNIQYF. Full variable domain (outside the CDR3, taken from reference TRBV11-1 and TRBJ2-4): EAEVAQSPRYKITEKSQAVAFWCDPISGHATLYWYRQILGQGPELLVQFQDESVVDDSQLPKDRFSAERLKGVDSTLKIQPAELGDSAMYLCASSPDRGKAKNIQYFGAGTRLSVL.

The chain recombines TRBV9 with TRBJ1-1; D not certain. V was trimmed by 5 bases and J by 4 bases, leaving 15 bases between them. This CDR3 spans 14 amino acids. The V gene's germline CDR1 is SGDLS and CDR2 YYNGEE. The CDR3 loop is CASSSRTWGTEAFF. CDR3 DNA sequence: TGTGCCAGCAGTTCCCGGACCTGGGGCACTGAAGCTTTCTTT.

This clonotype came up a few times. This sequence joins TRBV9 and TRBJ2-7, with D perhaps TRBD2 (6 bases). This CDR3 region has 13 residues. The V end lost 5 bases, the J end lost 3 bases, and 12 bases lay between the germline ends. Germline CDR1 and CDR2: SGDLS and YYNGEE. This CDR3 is CASRGDFHYEQYF. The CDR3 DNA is TGTGCCAGCAGGGGGGACTTCCACTACGAGCAGTACTTC.

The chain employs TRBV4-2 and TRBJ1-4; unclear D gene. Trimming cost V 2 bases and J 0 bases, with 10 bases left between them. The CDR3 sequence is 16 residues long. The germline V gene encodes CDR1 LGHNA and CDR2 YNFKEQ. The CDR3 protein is CASSQINRATNEKLFF. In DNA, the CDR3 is TGTGCCAGCAGCCAAATCAACCGTGCAACTAATGAAAAACTGTTTTTT.